This TCR beta chain was captured by sequencing in a study of blood T cell repertoires in COVID-19. Study-level background: Donors in the United States, Italy and Spain gave samples during acute or convalescent COVID-19. In each case, the material was cDNA or gDNA derived from T cells, B-cell-depleted T cells, or PBMCs.

Original processing notes: Estimation of nucleated cell counts relied on the amplification of reference gene primers. Libraries were prepared by immunoSEQ multiplex PCR; TCRdb keeps only in-frame clonotypes and omits some of them. From that table come the V and J calls and clone size; the DNA was used to work out D and trimming. The sample lists more than 70,000 clones; around 80% were seen once. The ends were cut back, 0 bases at V and 3 bases at J, with 11 bases in the middle. This CDR3 comprises 15 residues. Germline assignment: CDR1 SGHAT and CDR2 FQDESV (reference sequence). The source of this sequence is a woman between 65 and 79 years old with acute or convalescent COVID-19. V is TRBV11-1 and J is TRBJ1-1; D might be TRBD1 (6 bases). Sequenced input: peripheral blood. CDR3: CASSLASGVYTEAFF. DNA of the CDR3: TGTGCCAGCAGCTTAGCCTCAGGGGTGTACACTGAAGCTTTCTTT.